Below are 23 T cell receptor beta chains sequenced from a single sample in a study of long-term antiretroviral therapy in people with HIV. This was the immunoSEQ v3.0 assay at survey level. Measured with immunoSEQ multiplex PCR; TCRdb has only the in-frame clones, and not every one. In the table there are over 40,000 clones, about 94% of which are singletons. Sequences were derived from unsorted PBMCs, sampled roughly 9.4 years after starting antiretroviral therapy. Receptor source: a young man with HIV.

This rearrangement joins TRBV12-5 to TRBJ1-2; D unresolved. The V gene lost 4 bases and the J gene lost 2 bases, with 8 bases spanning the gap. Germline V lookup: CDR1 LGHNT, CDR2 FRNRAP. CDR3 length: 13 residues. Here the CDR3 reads CASGYGSNYGYTF. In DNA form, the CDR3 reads TGTGCTAGTGGTTATGGCAGCAACTATGGCTACACCTTC.

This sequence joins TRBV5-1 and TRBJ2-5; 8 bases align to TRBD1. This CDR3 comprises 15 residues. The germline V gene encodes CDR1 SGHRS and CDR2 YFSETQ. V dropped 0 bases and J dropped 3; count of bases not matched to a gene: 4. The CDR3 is CASSLAAGGEETQYF. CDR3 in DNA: TGCGCCAGCAGCTTGGCGGCAGGGGGCGAAGAGACCCAGTACTTC.

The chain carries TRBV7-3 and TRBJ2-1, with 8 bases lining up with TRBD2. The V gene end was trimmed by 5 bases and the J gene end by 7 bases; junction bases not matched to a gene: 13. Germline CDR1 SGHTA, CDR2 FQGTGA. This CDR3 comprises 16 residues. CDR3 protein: CASSQAGGGPGNEQFF. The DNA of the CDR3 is TGTGCCAGCAGCCAGGCAGGCGGGGGGCCGGGTAATGAGCAGTTCTTC. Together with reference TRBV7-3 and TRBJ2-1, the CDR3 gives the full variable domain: GAGVSQTPSNKVTEKGKYVELRCDPISGHTALYWYRQSLGQGPEFLIYFQGTGAADDSGLPNDRFFAVRPEGSVSTLKIQRTERGDSAVYLCASSQAGGGPGNEQFFGPGTRLTVL.

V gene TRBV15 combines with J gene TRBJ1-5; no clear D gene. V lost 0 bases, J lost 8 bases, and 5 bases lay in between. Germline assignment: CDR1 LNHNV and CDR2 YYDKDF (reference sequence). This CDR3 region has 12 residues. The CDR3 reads CATSRDMKPQHF. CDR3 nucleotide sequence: TGTGCCACCAGCAGAGATATGAAGCCCCAGCATTTT.

CDR3: CASKPDTKETQYF. DNA for the CDR3: TGTGCCAGCAAGCCGGACACGAAAGAGACCCAGTACTTC. The gene calls are TRBV25-1 and TRBJ2-5; the D gene is possibly TRBD1 (5 bases). CDR3 length equals 13 residues. Germline V gene sequence: CDR1 MGHDK, CDR2 SYGVNS. Trimming cost V 7 bases and J 3 bases, with 12 bases left between them.

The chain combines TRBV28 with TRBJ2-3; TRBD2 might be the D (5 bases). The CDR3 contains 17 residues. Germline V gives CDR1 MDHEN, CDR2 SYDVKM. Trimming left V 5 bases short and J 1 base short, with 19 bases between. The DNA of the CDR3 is TGTGCCAGCAGTAATCAGAGACGGGGAAGGGGCACAGATACGCAGTATTTT. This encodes CASSNQRRGRGTDTQYF.

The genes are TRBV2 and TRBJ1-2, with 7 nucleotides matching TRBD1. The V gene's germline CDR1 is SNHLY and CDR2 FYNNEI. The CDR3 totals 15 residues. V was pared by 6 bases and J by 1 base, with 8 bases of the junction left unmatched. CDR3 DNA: TGTGCCAGCAGGAAAGACAGGGAGTATAACTATGGCTACACCTTC. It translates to CASRKDREYNYGYTF.

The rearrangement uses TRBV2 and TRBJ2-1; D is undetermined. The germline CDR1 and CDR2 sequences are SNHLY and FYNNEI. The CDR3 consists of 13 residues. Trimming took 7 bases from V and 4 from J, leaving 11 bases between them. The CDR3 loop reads CASTAEKYNEQFF. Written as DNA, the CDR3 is TGTGCCAGCACGGCGGAGAAGTACAATGAGCAGTTCTTC.

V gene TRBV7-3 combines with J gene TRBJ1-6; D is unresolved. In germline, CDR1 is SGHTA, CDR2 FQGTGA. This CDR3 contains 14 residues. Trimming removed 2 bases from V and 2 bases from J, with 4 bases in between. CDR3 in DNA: TGTGCCAGCAGCTTAGATGCCTATAATTCACCCCTCCACTTT. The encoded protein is CASSLDAYNSPLHF.

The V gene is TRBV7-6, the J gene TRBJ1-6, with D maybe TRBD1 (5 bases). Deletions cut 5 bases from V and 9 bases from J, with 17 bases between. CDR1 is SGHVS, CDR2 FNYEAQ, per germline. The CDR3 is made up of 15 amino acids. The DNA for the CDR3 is TGTGCCAGCAGCCCCCGACAGTTGGAGGGTTCACCCCTCCACTTT. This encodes CASSPRQLEGSPLHF.

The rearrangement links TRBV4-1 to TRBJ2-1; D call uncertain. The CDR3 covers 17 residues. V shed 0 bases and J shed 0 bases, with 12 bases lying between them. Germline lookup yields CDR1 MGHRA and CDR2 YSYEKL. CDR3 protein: CASSQDSGEYSYNEQFF. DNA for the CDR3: TGCGCCAGCAGCCAAGATTCTGGCGAATACTCCTACAATGAGCAGTTCTTC.

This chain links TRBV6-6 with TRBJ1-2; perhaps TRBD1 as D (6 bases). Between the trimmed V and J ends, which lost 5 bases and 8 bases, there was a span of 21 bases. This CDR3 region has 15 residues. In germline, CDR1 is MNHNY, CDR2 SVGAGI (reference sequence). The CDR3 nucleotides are TGTGCCAGCAGTAACCCGACCGGGACATCGGACGGCTACACCTTC. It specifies CASSNPTGTSDGYTF.

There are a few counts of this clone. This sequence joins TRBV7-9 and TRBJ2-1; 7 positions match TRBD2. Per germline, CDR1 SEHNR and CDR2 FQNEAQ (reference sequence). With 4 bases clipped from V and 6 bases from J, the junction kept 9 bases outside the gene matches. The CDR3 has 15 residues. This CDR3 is CASSSTSPGTNEQFF. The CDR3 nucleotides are TGTGCCAGCAGCTCGACTAGCCCTGGGACCAATGAGCAGTTCTTC.

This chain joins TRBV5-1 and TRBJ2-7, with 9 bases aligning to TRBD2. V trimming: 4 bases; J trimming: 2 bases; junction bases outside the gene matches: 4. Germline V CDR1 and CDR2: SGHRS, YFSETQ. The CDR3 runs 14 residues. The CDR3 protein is CASSGASGAYEQYF. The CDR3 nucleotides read TGCGCCAGCAGCGGGGCTAGCGGGGCCTACGAGCAGTACTTC.

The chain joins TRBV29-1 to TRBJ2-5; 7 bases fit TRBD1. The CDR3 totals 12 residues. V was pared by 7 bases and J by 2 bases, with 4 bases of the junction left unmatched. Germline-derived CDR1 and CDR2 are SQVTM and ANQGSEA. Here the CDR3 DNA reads TGCAGCGCCGTCAGGGGGCAAGAGACCCAGTACTTC. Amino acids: CSAVRGQETQYF.

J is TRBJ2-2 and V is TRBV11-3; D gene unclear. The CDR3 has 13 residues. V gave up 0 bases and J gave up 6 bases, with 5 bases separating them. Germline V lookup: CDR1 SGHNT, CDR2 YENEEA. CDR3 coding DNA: TGTGCCAGCAGCTTAGATCTATCCGGGGAGCTGTTTTTT. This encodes CASSLDLSGELFF.

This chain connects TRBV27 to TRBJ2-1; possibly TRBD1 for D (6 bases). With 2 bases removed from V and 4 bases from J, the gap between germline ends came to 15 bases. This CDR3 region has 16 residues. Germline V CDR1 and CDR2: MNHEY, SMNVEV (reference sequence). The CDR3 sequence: CASSLTGRTEYNEQFF. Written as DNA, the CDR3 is TGTGCCAGCAGTTTAACGGGAAGGACAGAGTACAATGAGCAGTTCTTC.

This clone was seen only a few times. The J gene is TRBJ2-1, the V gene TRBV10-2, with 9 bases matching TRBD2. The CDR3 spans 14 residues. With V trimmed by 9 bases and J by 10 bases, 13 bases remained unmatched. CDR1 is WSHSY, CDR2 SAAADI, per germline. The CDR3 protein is CASRRGGPKLEQFF. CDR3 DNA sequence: TGCGCCAGTAGGCGGGGGGGGCCCAAATTAGAGCAGTTCTTC.

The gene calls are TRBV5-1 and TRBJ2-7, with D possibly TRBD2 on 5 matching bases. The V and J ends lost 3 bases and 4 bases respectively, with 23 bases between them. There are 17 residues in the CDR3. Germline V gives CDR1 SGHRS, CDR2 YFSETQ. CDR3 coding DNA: TGCGCCAGCAGCTGGACTTTTGGGCGCGATGCCCTGTACGAGCAGTACTTC. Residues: CASSWTFGRDALYEQYF.

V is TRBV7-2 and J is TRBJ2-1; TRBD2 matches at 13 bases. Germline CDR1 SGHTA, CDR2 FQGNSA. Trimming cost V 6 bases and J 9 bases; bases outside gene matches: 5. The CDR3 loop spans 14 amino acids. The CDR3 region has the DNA TGTGCCAGCAGTCGACTAGCGGGGGGAGGTGAGCAGTTCTTC. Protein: CASSRLAGGGEQFF.

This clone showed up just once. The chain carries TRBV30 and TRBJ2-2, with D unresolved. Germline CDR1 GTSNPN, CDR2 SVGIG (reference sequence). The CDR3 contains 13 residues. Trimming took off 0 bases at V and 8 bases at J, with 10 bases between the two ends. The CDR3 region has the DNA TGTGCCTGGAGTGTACAGTTTACGGGGGAGCTGTTTTTT. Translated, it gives CAWSVQFTGELFF.

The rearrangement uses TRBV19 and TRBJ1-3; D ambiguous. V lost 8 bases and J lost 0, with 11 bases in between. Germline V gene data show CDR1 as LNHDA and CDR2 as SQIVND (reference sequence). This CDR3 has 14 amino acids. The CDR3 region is CASCRIYSGNTIYF. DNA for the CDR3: TGTGCCAGTTGCAGGATATACTCTGGAAACACCATATATTTT.

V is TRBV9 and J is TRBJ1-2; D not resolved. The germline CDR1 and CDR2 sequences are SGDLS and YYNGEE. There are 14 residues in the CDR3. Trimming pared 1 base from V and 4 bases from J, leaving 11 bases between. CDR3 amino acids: CASSVQDGSYGYTF. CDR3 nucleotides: TGTGCCAGCAGCGTACAGGATGGAAGCTATGGCTACACCTTC.